This T cell receptor beta chain appears in the sequencing data of a study of shared clonotypes between healthy human individuals. Study context: The cohort comprised a couple of women and a few men. Their ages spanned 18 to 49 years.

The ends were cut back, 2 bases at V and 6 bases at J, with 7 bases in the middle. The CDR3 runs to 12 residues. Germline CDR1 reads MNHNS; CDR2 reads SASEGT. Partitioning of CD4+ cells yielded a CD45RA+ naive subset and a CD45RA-negative memory subset. Assay used: immunoSEQ multiplex PCR; TCRdb lists only in-frame clones, some missing. The table records hundreds of thousands of clones, about two thirds of them present only once. The clonotype was recovered from a woman in her 30s in good health. This chain links TRBV6-1 with TRBJ1-1; D uncertain. Sequences were obtained from memory CD4+ T cells sorted from blood. The subset is: CD45RA-negative fraction. CDR3 amino acids: CASSEIVAEAFF. For the CDR3, the DNA is TGTGCCAGCAGTGAAATCGTCGCTGAAGCTTTCTTT.